This T cell receptor (beta chain) stems from a study of T-cell reconstitution after alpha-beta-depleted transplantation in children. The CDR3 has 16 residues. V was clipped by 4 bases and J by 4 bases; unmatched bases: 9. The V gene's germline CDR1 is PRHDT and CDR2 FYEKMQ (reference sequence). As to this clonotype: Its specificity is not known.

During its preparation, the TCRbeta library received unique molecular identifiers. TCRdb reprocessed the PCR reads via MiXCR and lists one record per CDR3 protein. Of nearly 350,000 distinct CDR3 sequences in the sample, 15% to 20% are singletons; the top ten hold 35% to 50%. Findings of the study overall: As was reported, about two months after transplant, alpha-beta T cells came from several hundred expanded graft clones.

This sequence originates from a male patient between 2 and 15 years old who had a stem cell transplant for acute lymphoblastic leukemia, so the T cells may come from the graft donor. Here the sequenced sample was PBMCs, mostly from graft donor cells, taken 360 days after TCRalphabeta/CD19-depleted stem cell transplant. V is TRBV13 and J is TRBJ2-1, with 8 nucleotides matching TRBD2. The CDR3 DNA follows: TGTGCCAGCAGCTGGGGTAGAGCGGGAGTGTACAATGAGCAGTTCTTC. This gives the protein CASSWGRAGVYNEQFF.